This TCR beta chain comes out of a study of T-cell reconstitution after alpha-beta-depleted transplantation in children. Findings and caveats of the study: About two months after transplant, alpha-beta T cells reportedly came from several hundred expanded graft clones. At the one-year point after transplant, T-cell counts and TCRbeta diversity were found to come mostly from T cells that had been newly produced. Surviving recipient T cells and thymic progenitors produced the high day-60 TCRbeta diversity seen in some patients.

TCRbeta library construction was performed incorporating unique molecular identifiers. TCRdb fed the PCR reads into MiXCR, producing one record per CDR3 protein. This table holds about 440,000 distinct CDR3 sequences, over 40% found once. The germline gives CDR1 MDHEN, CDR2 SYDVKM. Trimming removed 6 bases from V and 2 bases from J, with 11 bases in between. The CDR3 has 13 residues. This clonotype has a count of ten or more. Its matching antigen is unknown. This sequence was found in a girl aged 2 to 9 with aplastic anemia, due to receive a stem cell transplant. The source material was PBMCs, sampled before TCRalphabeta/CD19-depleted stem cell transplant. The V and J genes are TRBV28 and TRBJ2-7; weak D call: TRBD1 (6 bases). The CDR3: CASSLTGTYEQYF. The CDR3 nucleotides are TGTGCCAGCAGCTTGACAGGAACCTACGAGCAGTACTTC.